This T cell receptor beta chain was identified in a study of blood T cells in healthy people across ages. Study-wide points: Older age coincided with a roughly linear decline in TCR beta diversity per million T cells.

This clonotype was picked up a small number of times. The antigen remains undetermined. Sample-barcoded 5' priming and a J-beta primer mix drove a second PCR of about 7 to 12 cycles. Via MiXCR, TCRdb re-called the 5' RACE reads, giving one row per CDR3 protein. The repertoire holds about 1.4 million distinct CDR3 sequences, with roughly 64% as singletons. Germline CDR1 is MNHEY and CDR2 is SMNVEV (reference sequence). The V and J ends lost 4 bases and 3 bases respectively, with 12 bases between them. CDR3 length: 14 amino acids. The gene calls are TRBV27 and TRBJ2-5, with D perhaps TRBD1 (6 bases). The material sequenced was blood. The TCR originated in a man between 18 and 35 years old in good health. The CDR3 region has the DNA TGTGCCAGCAGTTCTTGGACAGCTGAAGAGACCCAGTACTTC. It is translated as CASSSWTAEETQYF.